Each of the 12 T cell receptor beta chains below was sequenced from the same sample in a study of CD8+CD57+ T cells in acquired aplastic anemia. Genomic DNA constituted the template upon which TCR beta VDJ and CDR3 profiling was performed. Each CDR3 protein is one row after TCRdb ran MiXCR on the reads. The data show about 220,000 distinct CDR3 sequences, approximately 50% seen once. In patients chosen for sequencing, flow cytometry had shown CD8+CD57+ cell expansion. The sequenced sample consisted of sorted CD4+, CD8+, or CD8+CD57+ T cells (not recorded which) from PBMCs. The origin of the receptors is a human donor with aplastic anemia.

This clonotype has ten or more counts. This sequence joins TRBV20-1 and TRBJ2-7; 11 bases match TRBD1. This CDR3 comprises 14 residues. The germline gives CDR1 DFQATT, CDR2 SNEGSKA (reference sequence). V gave up 0 bases and J gave up 5 bases; unmatched junction bases: 3. Written as DNA, the CDR3 is TGCAGTGCTAGAGACGGGGACAGGGGGAACGAGCAGTACTTC. Translating it yields CSARDGDRGNEQYF.

This sequence joins TRBV12-3 or TRBV12-4 and TRBJ1-2; TRBD1 might be the D (5 bases). The CDR3 runs to 12 residues. Between the trimmed V and J ends, which lost 11 bases and 2 bases, there was a span of 12 bases. This chain's CDR3 is CAGWDGNYGYTF. Written as DNA, the CDR3 is TGTGCCGGATGGGACGGAAACTATGGCTACACCTTC.

This clonotype was observed a few times. The CDR3 sequence: CAWSVGTGPSYEQYF. DNA of the CDR3: TGTGCCTGGAGTGTCGGAACAGGGCCCTCCTACGAGCAGTACTTC. V is TRBV30 and J is TRBJ2-7; D might be TRBD1 (6 bases). The CDR3 length is 15 residues. V was cut by 0 bases and J by 0 bases, with 12 bases left in between. CDR1 GTSNPN and CDR2 SVGIG come from the germline V gene (reference sequence). The variable domain in full, with the rest retrieved from reference TRBV30 and TRBJ2-7, is SQTIHQWPATLVQPVGSPLSLECTVEGTSNPNLYWYRQAAGRGLQLLFYSVGIGQISSEVPQNLSASRPQDRQFILSSKKLLLSDSGFYLCAWSVGTGPSYEQYFGPGTRLTVT.

This clonotype appeared many times. The J gene is TRBJ1-4, the V gene TRBV11-2, with D perhaps TRBD1 (6 bases). Deletions cut 4 bases from V and 0 bases from J, with 9 bases between. The CDR3 spans 15 residues. Germline V gene data show CDR1 as SGHAT and CDR2 as FQNNGV. CDR3 sequence: CASSSEGATNEKLFF. DNA of the CDR3: TGTGCCAGCAGCTCCGAGGGGGCAACTAATGAAAAACTGTTTTTT. The full variable domain, its missing parts supplied by reference TRBV11-2 and TRBJ1-4, is EAGVAQSPRYKIIEKRQSVAFWCNPISGHATLYWYQQILGQGPKLLIQFQNNGVVDDSQLPKDRFSAERLKGVDSTLKIQPAKLEDSAVYLCASSSEGATNEKLFFGSGTQLSVL.

This clonotype appeared many times. The genes are TRBV16 and TRBJ1-2; the D gene is possibly TRBD1 (5 bases). Germline V gives CDR1 KGHSY, CDR2 FQNENV. The CDR3 length is 15 residues. With 4 bases removed from V and 1 base from J, the gap between germline ends came to 13 bases. The CDR3 nucleotides are TGTGCCAGCAGCCCTCACTCAGACAGTAACTATGGCTACACCTTC. It yields the protein CASSPHSDSNYGYTF.

This chain links TRBV9 with TRBJ1-2, with 8 nucleotides matching TRBD1. J gave up 1 base and V 4 bases, and 6 bases lay outside the gene matches. This CDR3 region has 15 residues. Germline V gene sequence: CDR1 SGDLS, CDR2 YYNGEE. The CDR3 is CASSPHGQGNYGYTF. As DNA, the CDR3 is TGTGCCAGCAGCCCCCACGGACAGGGTAACTATGGCTACACCTTC.

About this clonotype: Relative to the germline gene, one junction end is altered; a read error may explain this. The gene calls are TRBV4-2 and TRBJ1-1; D unresolved. CDR1 and CDR2 from the germline V gene are LGHNA and YNFKEQ. This CDR3 is built from 12 residues. The CDR3 DNA follows: TGTGCCAGCAGCCAAGATCGTACTGGAGCTTTCTTT. Translated, it gives CASSQDRTGAFF.

This clonotype was counted a few times. Just one base apart from a much larger clone, this may be a read error. The chain links TRBV7-6 to TRBJ2-2; 7 bases align to TRBD2. The CDR3 is made up of 15 amino acids. The germline V gene encodes CDR1 SGHVS and CDR2 FNYEAQ. CDR3 protein: CVSSLGRRGTGELFF. CDR3 coding DNA: TGTGTCAGCAGCTTAGGCCGGCGGGGGACCGGGGAGCTGTTTTTT.

This clonotype occurred a few times. The chain is built from TRBV4-2 and TRBJ1-4; perhaps TRBD1 as D (5 bases). Germline CDR1 reads LGHNA; CDR2 reads YNFKEQ. The CDR3 has 18 residues. V lost 2 bases to trimming and J lost 7 bases, with 23 bases between them. The CDR3, as DNA: TGTGCCAGCAGCCAAATAGGGGTGTCAGCCCTGTCTGGTGAAAAACTGTTTTTT. This gives the protein CASSQIGVSALSGEKLFF.

The rearrangement joins TRBV4-3 to TRBJ2-1; 10 positions agree with TRBD2. This CDR3 spans 19 amino acids. The V gene end was trimmed by 7 bases and the J gene end by 5 bases; junction bases not matched to a gene: 20. Germline V gives CDR1 LGHNA, CDR2 YSLEER. CDR3 nucleotides: TGCGCCAGCAAGCCAAGAAGCCCGAGGGCTAGCGGGGGAAACAATGAGCAGTTCTTC. It codes for CASKPRSPRASGGNNEQFF.

This clonotype was observed many times. V usage is TRBV20-1 and J usage is TRBJ2-3; D gene uncertain. Germline CDR1 reads DFQATT; CDR2 reads SNEGSKA (reference sequence). This CDR3 contains 14 residues. V was cut by 5 bases and J by 3 bases, with 15 bases left in between. This chain's CDR3 is CSALGREETDTQYF. Here the CDR3 DNA reads TGCAGTGCTCTGGGTAGAGAGGAGACAGATACGCAGTATTTT.

The CDR3 bases are TGTGCCAGCAGCCCTGAGGGGCTTAGCTCCTATAATTCACCCCTCCACTTT. Translating gives CASSPEGLSSYNSPLHF. The rearrangement uses TRBV7-9 and TRBJ1-6; maybe TRBD1 (5 bases). The V end was cut by 5 bases, the J end by 0 bases, with 14 bases between. This CDR3 has 17 amino acids. Germline CDR1 is SEHNR and CDR2 is FQNEAQ (reference sequence).